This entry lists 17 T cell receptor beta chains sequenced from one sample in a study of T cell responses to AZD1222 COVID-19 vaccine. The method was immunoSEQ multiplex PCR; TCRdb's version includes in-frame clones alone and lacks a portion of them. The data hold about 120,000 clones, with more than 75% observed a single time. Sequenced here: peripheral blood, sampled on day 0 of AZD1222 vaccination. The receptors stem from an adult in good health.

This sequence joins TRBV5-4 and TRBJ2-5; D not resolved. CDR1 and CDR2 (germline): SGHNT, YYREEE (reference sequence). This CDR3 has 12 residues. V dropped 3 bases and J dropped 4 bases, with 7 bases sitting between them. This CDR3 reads CASSSTGETQYF. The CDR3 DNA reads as TGTGCCAGCAGCTCGACGGGAGAGACCCAGTACTTC.

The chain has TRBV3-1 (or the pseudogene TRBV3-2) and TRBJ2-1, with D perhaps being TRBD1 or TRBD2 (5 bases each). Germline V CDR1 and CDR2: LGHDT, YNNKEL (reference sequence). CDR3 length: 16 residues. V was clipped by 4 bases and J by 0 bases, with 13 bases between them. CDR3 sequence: CASSPVIGASYNEQFF. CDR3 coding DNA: TGTGCCAGCAGCCCTGTCATCGGGGCCTCCTACAATGAGCAGTTCTTC.

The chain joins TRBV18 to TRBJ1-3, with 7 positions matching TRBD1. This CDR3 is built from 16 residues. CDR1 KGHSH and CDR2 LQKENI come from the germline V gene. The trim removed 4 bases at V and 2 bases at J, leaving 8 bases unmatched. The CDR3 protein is CASSLNTGAAGNTIYF. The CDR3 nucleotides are TGTGCCAGCTCACTGAACACAGGGGCCGCTGGAAACACCATATATTTT.

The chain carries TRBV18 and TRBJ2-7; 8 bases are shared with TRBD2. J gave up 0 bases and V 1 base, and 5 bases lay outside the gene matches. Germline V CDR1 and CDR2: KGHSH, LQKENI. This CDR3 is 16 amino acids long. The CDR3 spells CASSPLSGTSSYEQYF. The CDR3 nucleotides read TGTGCCAGCTCACCACTGTCCGGGACTAGCTCCTACGAGCAGTACTTC. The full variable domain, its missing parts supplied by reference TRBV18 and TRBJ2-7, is NAGVMQNPRHLVRRRGQEARLRCSPMKGHSHVYWYRQLPEEGLKFMVYLQKENIIDESGMPKERFSAEFPKEGPSILRIQQVVRGDSAAYFCASSPLSGTSSYEQYFGPGTRLTVT.

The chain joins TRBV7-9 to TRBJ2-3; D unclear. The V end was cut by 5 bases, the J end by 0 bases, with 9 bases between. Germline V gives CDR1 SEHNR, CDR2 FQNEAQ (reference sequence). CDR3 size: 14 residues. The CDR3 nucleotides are TGTGCCAGCAGCCTCAGCTCTAGCACAGATACGCAGTATTTT. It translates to CASSLSSSTDTQYF.

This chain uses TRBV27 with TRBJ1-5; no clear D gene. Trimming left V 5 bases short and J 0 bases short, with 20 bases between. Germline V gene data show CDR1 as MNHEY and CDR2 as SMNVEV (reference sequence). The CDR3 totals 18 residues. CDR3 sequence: CASSPKSGGLYSNQPQHF. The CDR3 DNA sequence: TGTGCCAGCAGTCCTAAAAGTGGTGGATTGTATAGCAATCAGCCCCAGCATTTT.

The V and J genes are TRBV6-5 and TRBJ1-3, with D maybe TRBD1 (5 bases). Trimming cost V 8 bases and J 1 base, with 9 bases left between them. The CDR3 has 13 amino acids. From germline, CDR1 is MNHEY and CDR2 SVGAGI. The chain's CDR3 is CASLRGSGNTIYF. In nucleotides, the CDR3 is TGTGCCAGCTTAAGGGGATCTGGAAACACCATATATTTT.

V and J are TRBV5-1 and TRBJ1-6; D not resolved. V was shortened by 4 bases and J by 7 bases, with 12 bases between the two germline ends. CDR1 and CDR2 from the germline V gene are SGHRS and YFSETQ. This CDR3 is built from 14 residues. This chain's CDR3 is CASSRQTENSPLHF. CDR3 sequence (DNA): TGCGCCAGCAGCCGTCAGACTGAGAATTCACCCCTCCACTTT.

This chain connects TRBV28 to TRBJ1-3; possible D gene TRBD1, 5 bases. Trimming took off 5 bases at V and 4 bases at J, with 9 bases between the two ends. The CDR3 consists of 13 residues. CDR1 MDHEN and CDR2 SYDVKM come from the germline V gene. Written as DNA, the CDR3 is TGTGCCAGCAGTGGCAGGGCAGGAAACACCATATATTTT. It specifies CASSGRAGNTIYF.

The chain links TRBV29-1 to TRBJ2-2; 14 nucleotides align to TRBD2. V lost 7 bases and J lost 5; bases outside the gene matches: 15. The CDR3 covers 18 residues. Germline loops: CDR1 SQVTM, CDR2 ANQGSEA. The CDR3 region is CSAPPGLAGVGWTGELFF. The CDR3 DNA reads TGCAGCGCCCCCCCGGGACTAGCGGGAGTGGGGTGGACCGGGGAGCTGTTTTTT.

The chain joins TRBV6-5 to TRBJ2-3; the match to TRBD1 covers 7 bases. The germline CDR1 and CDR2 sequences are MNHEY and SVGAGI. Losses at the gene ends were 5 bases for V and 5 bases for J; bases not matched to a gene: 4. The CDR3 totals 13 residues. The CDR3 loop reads CASSLGQVDTQYF. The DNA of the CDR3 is TGTGCCAGCAGTCTAGGACAGGTAGATACGCAGTATTTT.

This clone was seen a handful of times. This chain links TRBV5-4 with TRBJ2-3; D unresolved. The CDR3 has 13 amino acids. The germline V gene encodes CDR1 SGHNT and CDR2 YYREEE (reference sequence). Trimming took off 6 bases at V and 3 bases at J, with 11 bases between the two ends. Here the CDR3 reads CASTFGGTDTQYF. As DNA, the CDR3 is TGTGCCAGCACCTTCGGTGGGACAGATACGCAGTATTTT.

CDR3 bases: TGCAGCGTTGAAGCAGGGGGCGGAAACACCATATATTTT. It translates to CSVEAGGGNTIYF. This sequence joins TRBV29-1 and TRBJ1-3, with 8 bases lining up with TRBD1. Trimming cost V 1 base and J 4 bases; bases outside gene matches: 0. The CDR3 extends over 13 amino acids. Germline CDR1 is SQVTM and CDR2 is ANQGSEA.

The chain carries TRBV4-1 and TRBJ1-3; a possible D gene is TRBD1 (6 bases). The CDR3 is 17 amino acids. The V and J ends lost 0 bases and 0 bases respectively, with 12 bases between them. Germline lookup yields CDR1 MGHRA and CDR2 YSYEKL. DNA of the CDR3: TGCGCCAGCAGCCAAGATTTTCGGGGGGCCTCTGGAAACACCATATATTTT. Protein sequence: CASSQDFRGASGNTIYF.

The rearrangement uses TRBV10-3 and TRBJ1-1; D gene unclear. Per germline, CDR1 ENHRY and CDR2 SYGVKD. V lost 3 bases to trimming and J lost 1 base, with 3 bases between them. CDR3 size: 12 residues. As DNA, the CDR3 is TGTGCCATCAGTGACGGGAACACTGAAGCTTTCTTT. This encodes CAISDGNTEAFF.

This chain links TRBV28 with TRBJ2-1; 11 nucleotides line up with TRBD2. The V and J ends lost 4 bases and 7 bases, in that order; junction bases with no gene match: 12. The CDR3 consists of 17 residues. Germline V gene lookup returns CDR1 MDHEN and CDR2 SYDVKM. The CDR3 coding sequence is TGTGCCAGCAGTTCGTCCACTAGCGGGAGCCGGGGGAATGAGCAGTTCTTC. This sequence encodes CASSSSTSGSRGNEQFF.

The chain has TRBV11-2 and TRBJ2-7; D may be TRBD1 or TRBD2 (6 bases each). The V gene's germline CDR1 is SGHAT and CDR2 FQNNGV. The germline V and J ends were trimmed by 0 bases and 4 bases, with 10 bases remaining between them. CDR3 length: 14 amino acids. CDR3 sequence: CASSLDWGAYEQYF. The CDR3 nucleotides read TGTGCCAGCAGCTTAGATTGGGGGGCGTACGAGCAGTACTTC.